This T cell receptor (beta chain) stems from a study of shared T cell receptors in the human thymus. Germline CDR1 MDHEN, CDR2 SYDVKM. Between the trimmed V and J ends, which lost 10 bases and 7 bases, there was a span of 19 bases. The CDR3 contains 13 residues. Here immunoSEQ multiplex PCR was the method, and the copy in TCRdb shows in-frame clones only, minus some. Here the sample spans 600,000 to 900,000 clones, approximately 85% being singletons. This sample was shared with a second study, whose subject was human thymus T cells. According to that study: Resections were taken during corrective heart surgery, and the thymus tissue came from these. Unrelated individuals reportedly shared highly overlapping thymic TCR repertoires.

Sequenced sample: thymocytes. The chain is built from TRBV28 and TRBJ1-2; tentatively, D is TRBD1 (5 bases). The TCR was taken from a girl under three years old with a congenital heart defect. The CDR3 DNA sequence: TGTGCCACAGTACTCAGGGAATGCTGTGGCTACACCTTC. Translated, it gives CATVLRECCGYTF.